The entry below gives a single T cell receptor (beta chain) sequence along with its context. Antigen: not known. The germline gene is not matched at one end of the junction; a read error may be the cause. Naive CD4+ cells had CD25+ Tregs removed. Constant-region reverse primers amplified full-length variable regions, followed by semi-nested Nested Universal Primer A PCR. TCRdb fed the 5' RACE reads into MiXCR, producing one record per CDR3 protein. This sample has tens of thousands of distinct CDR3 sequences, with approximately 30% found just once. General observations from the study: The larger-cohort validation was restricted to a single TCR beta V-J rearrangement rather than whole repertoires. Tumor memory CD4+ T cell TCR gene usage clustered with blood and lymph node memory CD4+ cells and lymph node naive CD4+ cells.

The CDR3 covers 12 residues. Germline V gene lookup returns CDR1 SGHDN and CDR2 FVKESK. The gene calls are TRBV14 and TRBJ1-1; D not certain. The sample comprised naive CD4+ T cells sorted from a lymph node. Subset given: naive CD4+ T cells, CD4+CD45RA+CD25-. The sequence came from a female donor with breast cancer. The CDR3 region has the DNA TGTACCAGCAGCCAGGACTGGACTGAAGCTTTCTTT. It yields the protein CTSSQDWTEAFF.